Presented here are 31 T cell receptor beta chains from one specimen sequenced in a study of spatial heterogeneity in lung cancer. TCRdb passed the 5' RACE reads through MiXCR, listing each CDR3 protein once. Counted here are 20,000 to 25,000 distinct CDR3 sequences, 15% to 20% occurring once; the ten biggest clones make up 30% to 40%. For these receptors, no antigen is known. Study conclusions and caveats: Expanded intratumoral alpha and beta TCR counts tracked tumor mutation counts.

This sample's time point: sample taken at primary tumor resection. Material: lung tumor tissue, obtained at surgery. The receptors come from a female donor with early-stage non-small cell lung cancer.

The gene calls are TRBV29-1 and TRBJ2-1; possible D gene TRBD2, 6 bases. Looked up from germline, CDR1 is SQVTM and CDR2 is ANQGSEA. With 6 bases removed from V and 7 bases from J, the gap between germline ends came to 16 bases. The CDR3 is 13 amino acids. This chain's CDR3 is CSVKRDSTNEQFF. Here the CDR3 DNA reads TGCAGCGTAAAACGGGACTCTACTAATGAGCAGTTCTTC.

This clonotype was found many times. This chain joins TRBV20-1 and TRBJ2-7, with unresolved D. Per the germline V gene, CDR1 is DFQATT and CDR2 is SNEGSKA (reference sequence). The germline V and J ends were trimmed by 6 bases and 4 bases, with 10 bases remaining between them. There are 11 residues in the CDR3. The CDR3 protein is CSAQMGYEQYF. In DNA form, the CDR3 reads TGCAGTGCCCAGATGGGTTACGAGCAGTACTTC.

The rearrangement links TRBV5-4 to TRBJ2-1, with D perhaps TRBD2 (6 bases). V was shortened by 0 bases and J by 8 bases, with 9 bases between the two germline ends. CDR1 SGHNT and CDR2 YYREEE come from the germline V gene (reference sequence). The CDR3 runs to 13 residues. For the CDR3, the DNA is TGTGCCAGCAGCTTGGCCGGGGGTTATGAGCAGTTCTTC. The encoded protein is CASSLAGGYEQFF.

This clonotype has a handful of counts. The chain couples TRBV5-1 to TRBJ2-7; D is unclear. Trimming left V 5 bases short and J 2 bases short, with 5 bases between. The CDR3 covers 11 residues. Germline V CDR1 and CDR2: SGHRS, YFSETQ. The CDR3 nucleotides are TGCGCCAGCAGGTTAGCCTACGAGCAGTACTTC. This gives the protein CASRLAYEQYF. The complete variable domain, with remaining parts taken from reference TRBV5-1 and TRBJ2-7, reads KAGVTQTPRYLIKTRGQQVTLSCSPISGHRSVSWYQQTPGQGLQFLFEYFSETQRNKGNFPGRFSGRQFSNSRSEMNVSTLELGDSALYLCASRLAYEQYFGPGTRLTVT.

The sample holds a few counts of this clonotype. Written as DNA, the CDR3 is TGCGCCAGCAGCTTACAGGGATACGAGCAGTACTTC. Its translation: CASSLQGYEQYF. The chain combines TRBV5-1 with TRBJ2-7; possibly TRBD1 for D (6 bases). Germline-derived CDR1 and CDR2 are SGHRS and YFSETQ. The CDR3 is 12 amino acids. V lost 2 bases, J lost 4 bases, and 7 bases lay in between.

In its sample, this clonotype was seen many times. The chain links TRBV28 to TRBJ2-6; D is unresolved. This CDR3 region has 12 residues. The germline gives CDR1 MDHEN, CDR2 SYDVKM. CDR3 amino acids: CASTSGANVLTF. The DNA for the CDR3 is TGTGCTTCTACCTCTGGGGCCAACGTCCTGACTTTC.

This clonotype showed up many times. The genes are TRBV28 and TRBJ2-1; 10 nucleotides align to TRBD2. The CDR3 has 16 amino acids. From germline, CDR1 is MDHEN and CDR2 SYDVKM. The V and J ends lost 8 bases and 0 bases, in that order; junction bases with no gene match: 7. The CDR3 sequence is CASERLAGGSYNEQFF. The CDR3, as DNA: TGTGCCAGCGAACGTTTAGCGGGAGGCTCCTACAATGAGCAGTTCTTC. Full variable domain (rest looked up from reference TRBV28 and TRBJ2-1): DVKVTQSSRYLVKRTGEKVFLECVQDMDHENMFWYRQDPGLGLRLIYFSYDVKMKEKGDIPEGYSVSREKKERFSLILESASTNQTSMYLCASERLAGGSYNEQFFGPGTRLTVL.

The chain has TRBV7-3 and TRBJ2-7, with D maybe TRBD1 (6 bases). Germline CDR1 and CDR2: SGHTA and FQGTGA. There are 14 residues in the CDR3. V gave up 5 bases and J gave up 6 bases, with 17 bases separating them. The CDR3 loop reads CASSQGLAYGEQYF. DNA for the CDR3: TGTGCCAGCAGCCAGGGGCTAGCTTACGGCGAGCAGTACTTC.

This clonotype has at least ten counts. The chain has TRBV6-5 and TRBJ2-7, with 7 bases lining up with TRBD1. Trimming cost V 2 bases and J 7 bases; bases outside gene matches: 8. CDR3 size: 14 residues. Germline CDR1 reads MNHEY; CDR2 reads SVGAGI. The CDR3, as DNA: TGTGCCAGCAGTTACAACAGGGGACCATGGGAGCAGTACTTC. Encoded protein: CASSYNRGPWEQYF.

The rearrangement uses TRBV11-3 and TRBJ2-1; 11 nucleotides agree with TRBD2. This CDR3 has 14 amino acids. With 3 bases clipped from V and 9 bases from J, the junction kept 4 bases outside the gene matches. The germline V gene encodes CDR1 SGHNT and CDR2 YENEEA. CDR3 sequence: CASSFSGRASEQFF. CDR3 sequence (DNA): TGTGCCAGCAGCTTTAGCGGGAGGGCCAGTGAGCAGTTCTTC.

This clonotype was seen many times. The rearrangement uses TRBV20-1 and TRBJ1-6; no reliable D call. Germline values: CDR1 DFQATT, CDR2 SNEGSKA (reference sequence). With 0 bases removed from V and 10 bases from J, the gap between germline ends came to 22 bases. This CDR3 contains 17 residues. This CDR3 is CSARDAQSSRKGSPLHF. Written as DNA, the CDR3 is TGCAGTGCTAGAGATGCGCAGTCCTCTAGGAAAGGGTCACCCCTCCACTTT.

This clonotype was observed at least ten times. The V and J genes are TRBV7-2 and TRBJ2-7; 9 positions match TRBD2. The junction had 8 bases not matched to a gene; V was cut back by 5 bases and J by 0 bases. The germline V gene encodes CDR1 SGHTA and CDR2 FQGNSA. The CDR3 runs 16 residues. CDR3 DNA sequence: TGTGCCAGCAGCCTGAGAGCGGGAGGCGACTCCTACGAGCAGTACTTC. Protein: CASSLRAGGDSYEQYF. The whole variable domain, remainder taken from reference TRBV7-2 and TRBJ2-7, is GAGVSQSPSNKVTEKGKDVELRCDPISGHTALYWYRQSLGQGLEFLIYFQGNSAPDKSGLPSDRFSAERTGGSVSTLTIQRTQQEDSAVYLCASSLRAGGDSYEQYFGPGTRLTVT.

The chain carries TRBV28 and TRBJ2-3, with TRBD2 as a possible D gene (5 bases). Trimming took 3 bases from V and 6 from J, leaving 16 bases between them. Germline V gives CDR1 MDHEN, CDR2 SYDVKM. The CDR3 has 15 amino acids. The CDR3 DNA reads as TGTGCCAGCAGTTTTTCCGGGAAAACAAAGGATACGCAGTATTTT. It codes for CASSFSGKTKDTQYF.

This clonotype was seen a handful of times. The V call is TRBV5-5, the J call TRBJ2-6; D is unresolved. Trimming cost V 2 bases and J 4 bases, with 10 bases left between them. Germline lookup yields CDR1 SGHKS and CDR2 YYEKEE (reference sequence). CDR3 length: 15 residues. This CDR3 is CASSLLVAGANVLTF. In DNA, the CDR3 is TGTGCCAGCAGCTTATTGGTTGCGGGGGCCAACGTCCTGACTTTC. Variable domain in full (rest from reference TRBV5-5 and TRBJ2-6): DAGVTQSPTHLIKTRGQQVTLRCSPISGHKSVSWYQQVLGQGPQFIFQYYEKEERGRGNFPDRFSARQFPNYSSELNVNALLLGDSALYLCASSLLVAGANVLTFGAGSRLTVL.

At least ten counts were recorded for this clonotype. The chain uses TRBV24-1 and TRBJ2-5; 10 bases map to TRBD2. The junction had 3 bases not matched to a gene; V was cut back by 6 bases and J by 3 bases. The CDR3 sequence is 14 residues long. The germline gives CDR1 KGHDR, CDR2 SFDVKD. The CDR3 coding sequence is TGTGCCACCAGTCTCAGCGGGAGGGAAGAGACCCAGTACTTC. Amino acids: CATSLSGREETQYF.

Many counts were recorded for this clonotype. The chain combines TRBV20-1 with TRBJ2-1; TRBD2 matches at 9 bases. Germline loops: CDR1 DFQATT, CDR2 SNEGSKA (reference sequence). The V gene end was trimmed by 2 bases and the J gene end by 2 bases; junction bases not matched to a gene: 10. The CDR3 length is 17 residues. This CDR3 is CSARQGLAGPAYNEQFF. The CDR3, as DNA: TGCAGTGCTAGACAGGGGCTAGCGGGACCCGCCTACAATGAGCAGTTCTTC.

The chain is built from TRBV29-1 and TRBJ2-5, with D perhaps given as TRBD1 or TRBD2 (8 bases each). Germline V gene lookup returns CDR1 SQVTM and CDR2 ANQGSEA. This CDR3 spans 13 amino acids. Trimming left V 3 bases short and J 9 bases short, with 17 bases between. The CDR3 region is CSVEWTGRGAQYF. DNA of the CDR3: TGCAGCGTTGAGTGGACAGGGCGGGGGGCCCAGTACTTC.

This clonotype has a count of ten or more. The chain combines TRBV28 with TRBJ2-4; TRBD1 matches at 10 bases. CDR1 MDHEN and CDR2 SYDVKM come from the germline V gene. J lost 0 bases, V lost 6 bases, and 8 bases had no gene match. CDR3 length equals 17 residues. CDR3 coding DNA: TGTGCCAGCAGCCGCAGGGGACAGGGGTTAGCCAAAAACATTCAGTACTTC. Its translation: CASSRRGQGLAKNIQYF.

Many counts were recorded for this clonotype. This chain links TRBV29-1 with TRBJ2-3, with TRBD1 matching 12 bases. V trimming: 5 bases; J trimming: 4 bases; junction bases outside the gene matches: 10. Germline lookup yields CDR1 SQVTM and CDR2 ANQGSEA. The CDR3 is 16 amino acids. The CDR3 sequence: CSVRPGQGAGADTQYF. Here the CDR3 DNA reads TGCAGCGTTCGGCCGGGACAGGGGGCCGGGGCAGATACGCAGTATTTT.

V usage is TRBV29-1 and J usage is TRBJ2-3; 12 bases agree with TRBD2. V lost 7 bases to trimming and J lost 2 bases; unmatched junction nucleotides: 16. CDR1 and CDR2 from the germline V gene are SQVTM and ANQGSEA. The CDR3 spans 18 residues. The CDR3 coding sequence is TGCAGCGCCTTGGGACTAGCGGGCTTCCTAACGTCCACAGATACGCAGTATTTT. It codes for CSALGLAGFLTSTDTQYF.

The sample holds many counts of this clonotype. The J gene is TRBJ2-1, the V gene TRBV29-1; D assignment may be TRBD1 or TRBD2 (5 bases each). In germline, CDR1 is SQVTM, CDR2 ANQGSEA. CDR3 size: 12 residues. Trimming left V 2 bases short and J 10 bases short, with 12 bases between. The CDR3 is CSVEIKWGEQFF. CDR3 coding DNA: TGCAGCGTTGAAATTAAGTGGGGGGAGCAGTTCTTC.

As regards this clonotype: One end of the junction is discordant with germline, which a read error may explain. The chain joins TRBV12-3 or TRBV12-4 to TRBJ2-7; 9 bases match TRBD2. The CDR3 spans 13 residues. Written as DNA, the CDR3 is TGTGCCAGCAGTGTAGCGGGAGAGGACGAGCAGTACTTC. Protein sequence: CASSVAGEDEQYF.

On this clonotype: Given a much more abundant clone one base away, this may be a read error. V usage is TRBV29-1 and J usage is TRBJ2-2, with 9 bases lining up with TRBD1. This CDR3 has 15 residues. Looked up from germline, CDR1 is SQVTM and CDR2 is ANQGSEA. The CDR3 protein is CSEPTGGQRAGEMFF. The CDR3 nucleotides are TGCAGCGAGCCGACAGGGGGGCAACGGGCCGGGGAGATGTTTTTT.

Ten or more counts support this clonotype. The V and J genes are TRBV7-8 and TRBJ1-4; D remains unclear. V was cut by 5 bases and J by 5 bases, with 12 bases left in between. CDR1 and CDR2 from the germline V gene are SGHVS and FQNEAQ. This CDR3 comprises 14 residues. The CDR3 sequence: CASSPPGANEKLFF. The CDR3 nucleotides are TGTGCCAGCAGCCCGCCCGGAGCGAATGAAAAACTGTTTTTT.

This clonotype was detected only a few times. This chain uses TRBV19 with TRBJ2-1, with 10 bases that match TRBD2. The trim removed 3 bases at V and 8 bases at J, leaving 10 bases unmatched. CDR1 LNHDA and CDR2 SQIVND come from the germline V gene (reference sequence). CDR3 length: 16 amino acids. The CDR3 sequence is CASSIQASGSVDEQFF. CDR3 nucleotide sequence: TGTGCCAGTAGTATCCAGGCTAGCGGGAGCGTTGATGAGCAGTTCTTC.

This clonotype was counted at least ten times. The chain combines TRBV20-1 with TRBJ2-3; possibly TRBD1 or TRBD2 for D (5 bases each). Germline values: CDR1 DFQATT, CDR2 SNEGSKA (reference sequence). This CDR3 contains 14 residues. V was shortened by 3 bases and J by 3 bases, with 13 bases between the two germline ends. CDR3 in DNA: TGCAGTGCTAGGATAGAGTGGGGGACAGATACGCAGTATTTT. Translated: CSARIEWGTDTQYF.

Relative to its sample, this clonotype is medium-sized (0.01 to 0.1%). V is TRBV7-9 and J is TRBJ1-1; 7 bases line up with TRBD1. The CDR3 loop spans 14 amino acids. CDR1 SEHNR and CDR2 FQNEAQ come from the germline V gene (reference sequence). With 1 base clipped from V and 2 bases from J, the junction kept 1 base outside the gene matches. The CDR3 here is CASSLGGGNTEAFF. The DNA for the CDR3 is TGTGCCAGCAGCTTAGGAGGGGGCAACACTGAAGCTTTCTTT. The full variable domain, in which reference TRBV7-9 and TRBJ1-1 provide the parts outside the CDR3, is DTGVSQNPRHKITKRGQNVTFRCDPISEHNRLYWYRQTLGQGPEFLTYFQNEAQLEKSRLLSDRFSAERPKGSFSTLEIQRTEQGDSAMYLCASSLGGGNTEAFFGQGTRLTVV.

DNA of the CDR3: TGCGCCAGCAGCCCAGACTCTTACGAGCAGTACTTC. This sequence encodes CASSPDSYEQYF. This chain joins TRBV5-1 and TRBJ2-7; no firm D call. Between the trimmed V and J ends, which lost 4 bases and 4 bases, there was a span of 9 bases. In germline, CDR1 is SGHRS, CDR2 YFSETQ. The CDR3 spans 12 residues.

The table lists this clonotype with many counts. The chain links TRBV21-1 to TRBJ2-7; TRBD1, the D gene given by the table, was not confirmed from the DNA. TRBV21-1 is described as a pseudogene. The CDR3 is 13 amino acids. The CDR3 DNA reads TGTGCCAGCAGCAAAAGTGGGGGGGCCGAGCAGTACTTC. As protein: CASSKSGGAEQYF.

This clonotype is medium-sized within its sample. The V gene is TRBV6-5, the J gene TRBJ2-7; the match to TRBD1 covers 9 bases. This CDR3 is 15 amino acids long. J lost 5 bases, V lost 5 bases, and 10 bases had no gene match. The germline V gene has CDR1 MNHEY and CDR2 SVGAGI. CDR3: CASSLAGTGLNEQYF. In DNA form, the CDR3 reads TGTGCCAGCAGTCTCGCGGGGACAGGGTTGAACGAGCAGTACTTC.

The genes are TRBV7-9 and TRBJ2-1; TRBD2 matches 12 bases. The CDR3 is 15 residues long. Looked up from germline, CDR1 is SEHNR and CDR2 is FQNEAQ (reference sequence). Trimming took 5 bases from V and 4 from J; bases not matched to a gene: 3. In DNA form, the CDR3 reads TGTGCCAGCAGCCGCGGGACTAGCGGGTACAATGAGCAGTTCTTC. This encodes CASSRGTSGYNEQFF.